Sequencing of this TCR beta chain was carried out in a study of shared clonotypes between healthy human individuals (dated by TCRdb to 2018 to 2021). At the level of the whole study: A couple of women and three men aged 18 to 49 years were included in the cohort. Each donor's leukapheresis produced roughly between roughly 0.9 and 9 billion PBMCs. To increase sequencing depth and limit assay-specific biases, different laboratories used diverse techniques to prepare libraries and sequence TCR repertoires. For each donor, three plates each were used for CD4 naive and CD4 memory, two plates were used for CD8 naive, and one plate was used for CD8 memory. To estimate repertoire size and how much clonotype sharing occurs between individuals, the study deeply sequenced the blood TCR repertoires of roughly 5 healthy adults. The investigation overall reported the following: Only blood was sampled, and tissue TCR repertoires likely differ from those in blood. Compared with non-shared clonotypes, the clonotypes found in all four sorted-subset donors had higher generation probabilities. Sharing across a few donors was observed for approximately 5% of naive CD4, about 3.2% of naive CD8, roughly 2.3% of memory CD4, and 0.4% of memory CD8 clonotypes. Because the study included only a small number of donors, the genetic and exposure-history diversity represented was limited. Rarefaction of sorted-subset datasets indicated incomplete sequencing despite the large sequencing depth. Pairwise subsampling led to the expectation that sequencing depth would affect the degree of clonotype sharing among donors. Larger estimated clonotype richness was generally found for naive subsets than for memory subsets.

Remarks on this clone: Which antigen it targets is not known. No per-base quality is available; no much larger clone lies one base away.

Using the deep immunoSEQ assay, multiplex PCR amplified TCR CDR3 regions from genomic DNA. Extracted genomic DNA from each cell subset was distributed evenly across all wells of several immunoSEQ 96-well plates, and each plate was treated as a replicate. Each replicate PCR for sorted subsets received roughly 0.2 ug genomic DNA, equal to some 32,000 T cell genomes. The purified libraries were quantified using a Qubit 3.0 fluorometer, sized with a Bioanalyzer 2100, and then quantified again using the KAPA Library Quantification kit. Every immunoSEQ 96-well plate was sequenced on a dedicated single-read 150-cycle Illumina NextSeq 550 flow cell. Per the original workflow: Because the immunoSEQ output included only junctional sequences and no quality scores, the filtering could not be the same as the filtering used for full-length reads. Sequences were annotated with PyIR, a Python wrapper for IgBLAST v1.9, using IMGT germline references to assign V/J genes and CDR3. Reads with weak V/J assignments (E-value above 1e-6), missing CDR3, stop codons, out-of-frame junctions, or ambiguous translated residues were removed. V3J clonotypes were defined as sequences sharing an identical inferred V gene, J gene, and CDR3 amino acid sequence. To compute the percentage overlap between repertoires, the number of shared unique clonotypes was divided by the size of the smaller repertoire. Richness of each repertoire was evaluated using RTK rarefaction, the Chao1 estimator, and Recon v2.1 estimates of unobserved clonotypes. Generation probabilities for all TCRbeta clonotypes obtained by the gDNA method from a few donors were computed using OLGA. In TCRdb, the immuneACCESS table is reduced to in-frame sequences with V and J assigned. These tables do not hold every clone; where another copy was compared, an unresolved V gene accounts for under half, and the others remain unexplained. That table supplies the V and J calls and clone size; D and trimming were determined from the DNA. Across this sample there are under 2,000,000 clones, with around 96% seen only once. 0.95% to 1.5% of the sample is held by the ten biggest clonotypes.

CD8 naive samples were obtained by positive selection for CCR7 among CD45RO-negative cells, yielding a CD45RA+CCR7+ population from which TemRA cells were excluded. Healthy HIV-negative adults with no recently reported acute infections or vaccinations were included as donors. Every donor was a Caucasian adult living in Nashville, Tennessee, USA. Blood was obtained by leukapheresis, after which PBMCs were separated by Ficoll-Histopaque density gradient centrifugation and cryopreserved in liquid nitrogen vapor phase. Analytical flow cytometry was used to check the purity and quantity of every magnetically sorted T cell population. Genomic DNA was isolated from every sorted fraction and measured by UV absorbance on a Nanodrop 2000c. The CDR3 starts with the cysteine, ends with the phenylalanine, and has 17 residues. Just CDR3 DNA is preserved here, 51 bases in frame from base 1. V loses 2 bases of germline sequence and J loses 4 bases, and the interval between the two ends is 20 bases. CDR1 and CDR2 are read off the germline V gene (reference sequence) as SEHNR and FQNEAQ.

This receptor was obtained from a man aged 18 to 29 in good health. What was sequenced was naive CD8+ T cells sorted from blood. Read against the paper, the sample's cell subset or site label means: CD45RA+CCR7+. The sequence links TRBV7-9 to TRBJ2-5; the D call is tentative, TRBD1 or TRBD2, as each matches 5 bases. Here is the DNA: TGTGCCAGCAGCTTATGGGGTTACCAGGGCGAGGGAGAGACCCAGTACTTC. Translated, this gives CASSLWGYQGEGETQYF. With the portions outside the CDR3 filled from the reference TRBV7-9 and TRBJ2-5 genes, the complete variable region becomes DTGVSQNPRHKITKRGQNVTFRCDPISEHNRLYWYRQTLGQGPEFLTYFQNEAQLEKSRLLSDRFSAERPKGSFSTLEIQRTEQGDSAMYLCASSLWGYQGEGETQYFGPGTRLLVL.